This T cell receptor (beta chain) was obtained from a study of blood T cell repertoires in COVID-19. The germline V gene encodes CDR1 SNHLY and CDR2 FYNNEI. The V end lost 3 bases, the J end lost 5 bases, and 17 bases lay between the germline ends. The CDR3 spans 15 residues. Sequenced by immunoSEQ multiplex PCR; TCRdb stores in-frame clones only, minus some. This table holds about 140,000 clones, roughly 80% found once. Input material: peripheral blood. The chain has TRBV2 and TRBJ2-7; tentative D call: TRBD2 (7 bases). This TCR came from a woman in her fifties or sixties with active or convalescent COVID-19. The CDR3 bases are TGTGCCAGCAGTGATTGGGACCGGGGGGCCCACGAGCAGTACTTC. Translation gives CASSDWDRGAHEQYF. The full variable domain, with the rest looked up from reference TRBV2 and TRBJ2-7, is EPEVTQTPSHQVTQMGQEVILRCVPISNHLYFYWYRQILGQKVEFLVSFYNNEISEKSEIFDDQFSVERPDGSNFTLKIRSTKLEDSAMYFCASSDWDRGAHEQYFGPGTRLTVT.